This section outlines one TCR beta chain sequence together with its context. It lacks a known antigen. Nothing much larger sits one base from this clone, and base qualities are not available. To demonstrate the VDJtools post-analysis software, TCR beta repertoires were profiled from the peripheral blood of over ten young patients with multiple sclerosis. The multiple sclerosis patients were children and adolescents ranging in age from 6 to 15 years. The method was PCR. The instrument given in TCRdb is Illumina HiSeq 2500. Unique molecular identifiers were incorporated into TCR beta cDNA libraries to reduce PCR and sequencing biases. About 500,000 cDNA molecules were obtained per 1 to 10 million input T cells, so each molecule approximated one T cell. The patient libraries were prepared and sequenced using the same protocol as the earlier healthy control dataset. Within a given batch, samples were prepared together, multiplexed and sequenced on the same HiSeq lane. Under the source paper's analysis protocol: Raw barcoded reads were processed with MIGEC, and single-read molecular identifier groups were discarded before consensus assembly and CDR3 extraction. VDJtools was used for post-analysis of the clonotype tables, with diversity normalized by down-sampling every dataset to the smallest sample size. Repertoire overlap clustering matched CDR3 amino acid but not nucleotide sequences to correct batch-related cross-sample contamination. TCRdb reworked the public reads: Q25 trimming with fastp, MiXCR clone assembly, productive beta chains retained. Identical CDR3 proteins give one entry, which carries the most common genes and DNA. TCRdb, not the original authors, processed these V and J calls. The table for this sample lists approximately 160,000 distinct CDR3 sequences; 30% of them were counted only once. The biggest ten clones account for about 1.6% of the sample.

This sample stems from a study of post-analysis software for immune sequencing data (dated by TCRdb to between 2015 and 2017). As for the study more broadly: Disease courses on record covered relapsing-remitting, secondary progressive and progressive-relapsing multiple sclerosis, though some patients had no subtype annotation. Patient repertoires were compared against over ten previously published healthy control repertoires from donors aged roughly 6 to 26 years. A subset of samples was prepared in parallel using single-end sample barcoding, then pooled and co-amplified after Illumina adapter ligation. What the work shows at the level of the full study, not this receptor alone: When samples were clustered directly using the F measure, samples prepared in the same batch co-clustered strongly, which prompted a batch-effect correction. Significantly lower normalized Chao1 diversity was found in multiple sclerosis patients than in controls, suggesting substantial peripheral T-cell clonal expansion. The multiple sclerosis patient group was slightly younger than the control group.

The TCR originated in a girl between 10 and 17 years old with multiple sclerosis. The sequencing input was blood.

Here is the DNA: TGTGCCAGCAGCGTAGGATGGGGGTTCACAGATACGCAGTATTTT. This yields the protein CASSVGWGFTDTQYF. The chain joins TRBV9 to TRBJ2-3; the D segment is perhaps TRBD1 or TRBD2, each sharing 5 matched bases. Including cysteine and phenylalanine, the CDR3 has 15 amino acids. Only CDR3 DNA is held: 45 bases, read in frame from base 1. V is shortened by 0 bases, J by 2 bases, and the region joining them spans 10 bases. The germline V gene specifies SGDLS as CDR1 and YYNGEE as CDR2.